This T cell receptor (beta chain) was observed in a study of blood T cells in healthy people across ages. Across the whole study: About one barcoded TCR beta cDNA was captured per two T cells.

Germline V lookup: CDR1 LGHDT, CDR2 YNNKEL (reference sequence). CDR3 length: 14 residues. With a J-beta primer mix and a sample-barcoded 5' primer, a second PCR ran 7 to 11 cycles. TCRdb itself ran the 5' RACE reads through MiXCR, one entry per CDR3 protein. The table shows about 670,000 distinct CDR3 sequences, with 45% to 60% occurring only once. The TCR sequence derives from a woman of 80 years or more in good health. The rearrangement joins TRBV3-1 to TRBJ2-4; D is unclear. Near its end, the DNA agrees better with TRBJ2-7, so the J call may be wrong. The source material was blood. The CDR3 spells CASSQDTFPYEQYF. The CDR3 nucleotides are TGTGCCAGCAGCCAAGATACTTTCCCCTACGAGCAGTACTTC.